A selection of T cell receptor beta chains follows, all from one sample in a study of T cells in localized non-small cell lung cancer. The repertoire was sequenced with immunoSEQ multiplex PCR; TCRdb's copy has only in-frame clones and lacks some. Among around 15,000 clones listed, more than 75% were seen once. The sequencing used peripheral blood, collected before any cancer treatment. These receptors all stem from a male donor aged 60 or over with stage I lung adenocarcinoma. Each CDR3 is given with its conserved first and last residue. The order of the fields is D gene, clone size, J gene, V gene, CDR3 DNA, CDR3 protein. A D gene is named only where the DNA matches it firmly. Size is omitted from some rows. Given values are once, few, many or a class for expanded clones.

TRBD2	-	TRBJ2-7	TRBV6-1	TGTGCCAGCAGGAATATTGCGGGAGACTCCTACGAGCAGTACTTC	CASRNIAGDSYEQYF
-	-	TRBJ1-6	TRBV7-9	TGTGCCAGCAGCTTAGAGCTTAATTCACCCCTCCACTTT	CASSLELNSPLHF
TRBD1	-	TRBJ2-7	TRBV4-1	TGCGCCAGCAGCCAAGGTCCGGGACAGGGAAACTACGAGCAGTACTTC	CASSQGPGQGNYEQYF
-	-	TRBJ2-5	TRBV11-2	TGTGCCAGCAGCACCGACGGTGGCAGCGCCCAGTACTTC	CASSTDGGSAQYF
-	-	TRBJ2-2	TRBV11-2	TGTGCCAGCAGCGGTAGTAATACCGGGGAGCTGTTTTTT	CASSGSNTGELFF
TRBD1	-	TRBJ1-2	TRBV10-2	TGCGCCAGCAGAGCAAATCCCCGGGACAGGGGAGACTATGGCTACACCTTC	CASRANPRDRGDYGYTF
-	-	TRBJ1-4	TRBV6-5	TGTGCCAGCAGTTACACCGCGGGACAAGAGGAAAAACTGTTTTTT	CASSYTAGQEEKLFF
-	few	TRBJ2-1	TRBV5-5	TGTGCCAGCAGCTTGGCCTCGGAAAATGAGCAGTTCTTC	CASSLASENEQFF
-	-	TRBJ2-2	TRBV27	TGTGCCAGCAGTTTTTGGGCAGGGGCATCCACCGGGGAGCTGTTTTTT	CASSFWAGASTGELFF
-	-	TRBJ2-7	TRBV5-6	TGTGCCAGCAGCTTGTGGGAGTCCTACGAGCAGTACTTC	CASSLWESYEQYF
-	-	TRBJ2-3	TRBV5-1	TGCGCCAGCAGCTTGGCGGGCGGCACAGATACGCAGTATTTT	CASSLAGGTDTQYF
TRBD1	-	TRBJ1-1	TRBV6-5	TGTGCCAGCAGTTATCTCGGACAGGGAAGCGACACTGAAGCTTTCTTT	CASSYLGQGSDTEAFF
TRBD1	-	TRBJ2-1	TRBV7-2	TGTGCCAGCAGCTTAGCGTCCGGGACAGCTGTATATGAGCAGTTCTTC	CASSLASGTAVYEQFF
-	-	TRBJ1-1	TRBV19	TGTGCCAGTAACGGACGCCAGGGGAACACTGAAGCTTTCTTT	CASNGRQGNTEAFF
-	-	TRBJ1-1	TRBV7-9	TGTGCCAGCAGCTTCCAGATGAACACGGGAACTGAAGCTTTCTTT	CASSFQMNTGTEAFF
-	-	TRBJ1-5	TRBV2	TGTGCCAGCAGTGCCATGGTATATCAGCCCCAGCATTTT	CASSAMVYQPQHF
-	-	TRBJ1-2	TRBV28	TGTGCCAGCAGTCCCGACCGATACTATGGCTACACCTTC	CASSPDRYYGYTF
TRBD2	few	TRBJ2-2	TRBV27	TGTGCCAGCCATCGAGCGGGAGACACCGGGGAGCTGTTTTTT	CASHRAGDTGELFF
-	-	TRBJ1-6	TRBV6-4	TGTGCCAGCATAGGACGATCGGATTCACCCCTCCACTTT	CASIGRSDSPLHF
-	-	TRBJ2-1	TRBV5-1	TGCGCCAGCAGCTACGTCCCTAACAATGAGCAGTTCTTC	CASSYVPNNEQFF
-	-	TRBJ1-2	TRBV30	TGTGCCTGGAGTTGGCAGGGCGGGGGAATCTATGGCTACACCTTC	CAWSWQGGGIYGYTF
-	once	TRBJ1-3	TRBV10-2	TGCGCCAGCAGTGTAGTCCCAGCGGATGGAAACACCATATATTTT	CASSVVPADGNTIYF
-	-	TRBJ2-5	TRBV29-1	TGCAGCGCTGGACTGAAGGAAGAGACCCAGTACTTC	CSAGLKEETQYF
-	-	TRBJ1-1	TRBV5-5	TGTGCCAGCAGCTTGGGGGGGACATTCACTGAAGCTTTCTTT	CASSLGGTFTEAFF
-	few	TRBJ2-3	TRBV30	TGTGCCTGGAGTGTAGGGGGTGGAAACACAGATACGCAGTATTTT	CAWSVGGGNTDTQYF
-	-	TRBJ1-1	TRBV19	TGTGCCAGTAGTCCACCCCGACGGATTCGCACTGAAGCTTTCTTT	CASSPPRRIRTEAFF
-	-	TRBJ1-2	TRBV30	TGTGCCTGGAGCCGAGACAGGCCCTATGGCTACACCTTC	CAWSRDRPYGYTF
-	once	TRBJ1-5	TRBV5-1	TGCGCCAGCAGCCTGACTTGGAATCAGCCCCAGCATTTT	CASSLTWNQPQHF
-	-	TRBJ2-3	TRBV7-6	TGTGCCAGCAGCCGAGCGGTGGCAGATACGCAGTATTTT	CASSRAVADTQYF
TRBD1	-	TRBJ2-1	TRBV16	TGTGCCAGCAGCCAATGGACAGGGTCCAATGAGCAGTTCTTC	CASSQWTGSNEQFF
-	-	TRBJ2-3	TRBV5-1	TGCGCCAGCAGCCCCGGGGCCCTCACAGATACGCAGTATTTT	CASSPGALTDTQYF
-	-	TRBJ1-2	TRBV30	TGTGCCTGGAGTTTTACACAGGGAGGGTATGGCTACACCTTC	CAWSFTQGGYGYTF
TRBD1	-	TRBJ2-3	TRBV18	TGTGCCAGTTGCCGGGACAGGGTGACAGATACGCAGTATTTT	CASCRDRVTDTQYF
TRBD1	-	TRBJ2-4	TRBV7-2	TGTGCCAGCAGCTCGGGACAGGGAATAGCCAAAAACATTCAGTACTTC	CASSSGQGIAKNIQYF
-	-	TRBJ1-5	TRBV9	TGTGCCAGCAGCTTATCGGGTGATCAGCCCCAGCATTTT	CASSLSGDQPQHF
-	-	TRBJ1-1	TRBV6-5	TGTGCCAGCAGTTACTCGGGGATCCCCGGAGGCACTGAAGCTTTCTTT	CASSYSGIPGGTEAFF
-	once	TRBJ2-1	TRBV9	TGTGCCAGCAGCGTAGGCGGAGCCCGCTCCTACAATGAGCAGTTCTTC	CASSVGGARSYNEQFF
TRBD2	-	TRBJ2-3	TRBV7-6	TGTGCCAGCAGTTCACTAGCGGGGGCGTATCTCACAGATACGCAGTATTTT	CASSSLAGAYLTDTQYF
-	-	TRBJ2-3	TRBV5-1	TGCGCCAGCAGCTTGGGTGCATCGCTACCCGGTATAGATACGCAGTATTTT	CASSLGASLPGIDTQYF
-	-	TRBJ1-2	TRBV7-2	TGTGCCAGCAGCGTCGAAGGGGGTAACTATGGCTACACCTTC	CASSVEGGNYGYTF
-	-	TRBJ2-7	TRBV18	TGTGCCAGCTCACCGAATACGACGACGCGAGGTGAGCAGTACTTC	CASSPNTTTRGEQYF
TRBD2	-	TRBJ2-5	TRBV29-1	TGCAGCGTCCGGACTAGCGGGCTTCAAGAGACCCAGTACTTC	CSVRTSGLQETQYF
TRBD2	-	TRBJ2-1	TRBV9	TGTGCCAGCAGCGTAGAAGGCGGGAGGTTCAATGAGCAGTTCTTC	CASSVEGGRFNEQFF
-	-	TRBJ1-1	TRBV5-6	TGTGCCAGCAGCTGGGGACGGCCGAACACTGAAGCTTTCTTT	CASSWGRPNTEAFF
TRBD1	-	TRBJ1-1	TRBV6-6	TGTGCCAGCAGTGGTTCGGGACAGGGATACACTGAAGCTTTCTTT	CASSGSGQGYTEAFF
-	-	TRBJ1-6	TRBV25-1	TGTGCCAGCAGTGAGTACTGGATAGATTCACCCCTCCACTTT	CASSEYWIDSPLHF
-	-	TRBJ1-1	TRBV7-2	TGTGCCAGCAGCCCGGGGGGAGAAACTGAAGCTTTCTTT	CASSPGGETEAFF
-	-	TRBJ2-2	TRBV5-1	TGCGCCAGCAGCTTCTATCAGTACACCGGGGAGCTGTTTTTT	CASSFYQYTGELFF
-	-	TRBJ2-7	TRBV2	TGTGCCAGCAGTGAGGGGCCTTCCTACGAGCAGTACTTC	CASSEGPSYEQYF
-	-	TRBJ1-5	TRBV7-8	TGTGCCAGCAGCCAAGACATCAATCAGCCCCAGCATTTT	CASSQDINQPQHF
-	-	TRBJ1-2	TRBV14	TGTGCCAGCAGCCTGGGACCTACTGAGGGCTACACCTTC	CASSLGPTEGYTF
TRBD2	-	TRBJ2-5	TRBV7-2	TGTGCCAGCAGCCAGACTAGCGGGATGGAGACCCAGTACTTC	CASSQTSGMETQYF
-	-	TRBJ1-5	TRBV6-1	TGTGCCAGCAGGACAGCCCCCGGGGGTCAGCCCCAGCATTTT	CASRTAPGGQPQHF